Shown below are 5 T cell receptor beta chains from a single sample sequenced in a study of OX40 agonist ivuxolimab in advanced cancers. Assay used: immunoSEQ multiplex PCR; TCRdb lists only in-frame clones, some missing. The sample lists tens of thousands of clones; roughly 79% were seen once. Sequenced material: CD4+ or CD8+ T cells sorted from blood, taken in a trial of the OX40 agonist ivuxolimab. All receptors derive from an adult with an advanced solid tumor such as melanoma, head and neck, liver or kidney cancer.

This chain uses TRBV10-3 with TRBJ1-6; D gene ambiguous. Germline-derived CDR1 and CDR2 are ENHRY and SYGVKD. This CDR3 contains 12 residues. Trimming removed 6 bases from V and 9 bases from J, with 9 bases in between. The CDR3 spells CAISGEGSPLHF. CDR3 in DNA: TGTGCCATCAGCGGCGAAGGTTCACCCCTCCACTTT.

V is TRBV6-4 and J is TRBJ2-3; D call uncertain. The CDR3 runs to 15 residues. Trimming pared 3 bases from V and 5 bases from J, leaving 15 bases between. Per the germline V gene, CDR1 is MRHNA and CDR2 is SNTAGT. DNA for the CDR3: TGTGCCAGCAGTGAAAGGCCTAGTCGTGGAGATACGCAGTATTTT. Translation gives CASSERPSRGDTQYF.

The chain joins TRBV2 to TRBJ1-2, with D hard to call. Germline loops: CDR1 SNHLY, CDR2 FYNNEI. The CDR3 loop spans 13 amino acids. With 0 bases removed from V and 5 bases from J, the gap between germline ends came to 7 bases. The CDR3 nucleotides read TGTGCCAGCAGTGAAGCGCGGCCATATGGCTACACCTTC. As protein: CASSEARPYGYTF. The full variable domain, in which reference TRBV2 and TRBJ1-2 provide the parts outside the CDR3, is EPEVTQTPSHQVTQMGQEVILRCVPISNHLYFYWYRQILGQKVEFLVSFYNNEISEKSEIFDDQFSVERPDGSNFTLKIRSTKLEDSAMYFCASSEARPYGYTFGSGTRLTVV.

The chain joins TRBV5-5 to TRBJ1-4; D gene unclear. The CDR3 loop spans 15 amino acids. V was shortened by 2 bases and J by 3 bases, with 11 bases between the two germline ends. From germline, CDR1 is SGHKS and CDR2 YYEKEE (reference sequence). This chain's CDR3 is CASSLGLQPNEKLFF. CDR3 in DNA: TGTGCCAGCAGCTTAGGCTTACAGCCTAATGAAAAACTGTTTTTT. Based on the CDR3 plus reference TRBV5-5 and TRBJ1-4, the full variable domain is DAGVTQSPTHLIKTRGQQVTLRCSPISGHKSVSWYQQVLGQGPQFIFQYYEKEERGRGNFPDRFSARQFPNYSSELNVNALLLGDSALYLCASSLGLQPNEKLFFGSGTQLSVL.

The V gene is TRBV10-2, the J gene TRBJ2-6; D is unresolved. The CDR3 totals 13 residues. Germline CDR1 and CDR2: WSHSY and SAAADI. Trimming cost V 7 bases and J 1 base, with 5 bases left between them. The CDR3 DNA follows: TGCGCCAGCACAGGATCTGGGGCCAACGTCCTGACTTTC. Protein product: CASTGSGANVLTF.